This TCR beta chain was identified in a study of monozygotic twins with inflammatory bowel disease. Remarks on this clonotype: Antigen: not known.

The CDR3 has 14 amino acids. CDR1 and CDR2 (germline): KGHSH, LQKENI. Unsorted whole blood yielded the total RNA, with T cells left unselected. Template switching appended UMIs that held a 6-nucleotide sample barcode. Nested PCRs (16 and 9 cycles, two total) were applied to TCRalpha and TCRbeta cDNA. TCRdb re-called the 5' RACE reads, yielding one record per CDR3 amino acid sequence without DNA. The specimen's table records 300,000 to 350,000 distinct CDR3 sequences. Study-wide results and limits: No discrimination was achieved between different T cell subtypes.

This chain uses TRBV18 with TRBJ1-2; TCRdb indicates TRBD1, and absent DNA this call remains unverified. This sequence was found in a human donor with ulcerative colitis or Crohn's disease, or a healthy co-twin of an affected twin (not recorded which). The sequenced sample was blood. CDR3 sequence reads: CASSPGTGERGYTF.